This T cell receptor (beta chain) was captured by sequencing in a study of identical twins. A universal primer site was created by template switching, with the cDNA bearing unique molecular identifiers. TCRdb redid the calling of the 5' RACE reads with MiXCR, one entry per CDR3 protein. The sample lists about 730,000 distinct CDR3 sequences, approximately 22% occurring once. Germline CDR1 reads MNHNS; CDR2 reads SASEGT. The V gene lost 5 bases and the J gene lost 1 base, with 8 bases spanning the gap. There are 13 residues in the CDR3. Findings of the study overall: Invariant T cells like MAIT and iNKT could partly confound the zero-insertion analyses.

This clonotype has a count of ten or more. No antigen is known for it. These data also featured in a second study, about T cells expressing NK-cell markers.

The genes are TRBV6-1 and TRBJ1-1; D might be TRBD1 (6 bases). Sequencing input: PBMCs. The clonotype was recovered from a woman aged 18-35 years in good health. This chain's CDR3 is CASSQQGNTEAFF. As DNA, the CDR3 is TGTGCCAGCAGTCAACAGGGGAACACTGAAGCTTTCTTT.